What follows describes a single TCR beta chain. The sample comes from a study of blood T cell repertoires in COVID-19. Study-wide background: There were acute and convalescent COVID-19 samples, and they came from the United States, Italy and Spain.

Repertoires were generated with immunoSEQ multiplex PCR, while TCRdb's copy carries only in-frame clones and drops some. Of about 190,000 clones listed, around 80% are singletons. Looked up from germline, CDR1 is SGHDT and CDR2 is YYEEEE. V gave up 4 bases and J gave up 7 bases; unmatched junction bases: 8. The CDR3 consists of 14 residues. This receptor was identified in a man aged 45-65 years who had recovered from COVID-19. J is TRBJ2-4 and V is TRBV5-6, with 7 positions matching TRBD2. Sequencing input: peripheral blood. The DNA for the CDR3 is TGTGCCAGCAGCCTACGGGCGGGGGTGAACATTCAGTACTTC. Translated: CASSLRAGVNIQYF.